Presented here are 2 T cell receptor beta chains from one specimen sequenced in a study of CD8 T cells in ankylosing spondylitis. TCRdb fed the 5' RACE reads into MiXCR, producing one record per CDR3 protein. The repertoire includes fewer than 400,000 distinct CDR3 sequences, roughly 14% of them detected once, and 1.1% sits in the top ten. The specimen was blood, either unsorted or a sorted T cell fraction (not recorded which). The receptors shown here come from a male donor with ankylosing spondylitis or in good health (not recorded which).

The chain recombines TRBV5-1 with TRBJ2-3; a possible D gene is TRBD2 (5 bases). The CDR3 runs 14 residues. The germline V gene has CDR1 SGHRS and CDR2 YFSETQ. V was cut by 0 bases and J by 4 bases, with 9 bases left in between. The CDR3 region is CASSLERAADTQYF. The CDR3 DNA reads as TGCGCCAGCAGCTTGGAGAGGGCGGCAGATACGCAGTATTTT.

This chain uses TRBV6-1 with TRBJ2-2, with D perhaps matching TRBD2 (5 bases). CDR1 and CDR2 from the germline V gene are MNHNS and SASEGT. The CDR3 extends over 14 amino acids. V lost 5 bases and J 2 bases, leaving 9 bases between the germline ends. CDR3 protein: CASSKGLNTGELFF. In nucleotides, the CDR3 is TGTGCCAGCAGTAAAGGACTCAACACCGGGGAGCTGTTTTTT.